These 10 T cell receptor beta chains originate from one sample sequenced in a study of CD8+ T cells in alopecia areata. Extracted RNA was reverse transcribed, and the resulting cDNA served as sequencing template. Clones were sequenced by immunoSEQ multiplex PCR, and TCRdb holds only the in-frame ones, with some missing. The table has over 200,000 clones, over 60% seen once; the top ten hold 4.2%. Treatment specified: oral pan-JAK inhibitor, 5-10 mg twice daily. The specimen comprised CD4+ T cells sorted from blood, sampled at week 4, from a patient treated with tofacitinib. The origin of the receptors is a human donor with alopecia areata.

The chain links TRBV2 to TRBJ2-5, with 8 nucleotides matching TRBD1. CDR3 size: 13 residues. V was pared by 8 bases and J by 4 bases, with 6 bases of the junction left unmatched. Germline V lookup: CDR1 SNHLY, CDR2 FYNNEI. The CDR3 is CASSGGSRETQYF. For the CDR3, the DNA is TGTGCCAGCTCAGGGGGCTCAAGAGAGACCCAGTACTTC.

This clone has only one observation. This rearrangement joins TRBV30 to TRBJ2-7; TRBD1 matches at 8 bases. The trim removed 6 bases at V and 2 bases at J, leaving 6 bases unmatched. The CDR3 consists of 13 residues. CDR1 GTSNPN and CDR2 SVGIG come from the germline V gene (reference sequence). The CDR3 here is CACRQGITYEQYF. CDR3 nucleotide sequence: TGTGCCTGCCGACAGGGGATAACCTACGAGCAGTACTTC.

The V call is TRBV18, the J call TRBJ2-5; TRBD1 agrees at 12 bases. Germline CDR1 and CDR2: KGHSH and LQKENI. This CDR3 region has 17 residues. Unmatched junction bases numbered 9, after V lost 3 bases and J lost 4 bases. CDR3 bases: TGTGCCAGCTCACCGAGAGCCGGGACAGGGGGCCGAGAGACCCAGTACTTC. Translated, it gives CASSPRAGTGGRETQYF.

This clone was observed once. The chain recombines TRBV5-1 with TRBJ2-2, with unresolved D. Trimming stripped 4 bases from V and 10 bases from J, with 8 bases between. This CDR3 is 11 amino acids long. The V gene's germline CDR1 is SGHRS and CDR2 YFSETQ. In DNA, the CDR3 is TGCGCCAGCAGCAGCCTCGAGGAGCTGTTTTTT. As protein: CASSSLEELFF.

The chain's CDR3 is CASSSRTGLETQYF. The CDR3 DNA sequence: TGTGCCAGCAGCTCCCGGACAGGGCTCGAGACCCAGTACTTC. The rearrangement uses TRBV7-9 and TRBJ2-5, with 8 bases lining up with TRBD1. The germline V gene has CDR1 SEHNR and CDR2 FQNEAQ (reference sequence). The CDR3 totals 14 residues. V lost 4 bases, J lost 5 bases, and 6 bases stayed unmatched. The entire variable domain, with the rest obtained from reference TRBV7-9 and TRBJ2-5, is as follows: DTGVSQNPRHKITKRGQNVTFRCDPISEHNRLYWYRQTLGQGPEFLTYFQNEAQLEKSRLLSDRFSAERPKGSFSTLEIQRTEQGDSAMYLCASSSRTGLETQYFGPGTRLLVL.

The chain combines TRBV2 with TRBJ1-2, with TRBD1 matching 8 bases. Germline loops: CDR1 SNHLY, CDR2 FYNNEI. The CDR3 spans 15 residues. With 2 bases clipped from V and 3 bases from J, the junction kept 5 bases outside the gene matches. In DNA form, the CDR3 reads TGTGCCAGCAGTGAAAACAGGGGGAAGGACTATGGCTACACCTTC. It specifies CASSENRGKDYGYTF. Together with reference TRBV2 and TRBJ1-2, the CDR3 gives the full variable domain: EPEVTQTPSHQVTQMGQEVILRCVPISNHLYFYWYRQILGQKVEFLVSFYNNEISEKSEIFDDQFSVERPDGSNFTLKIRSTKLEDSAMYFCASSENRGKDYGYTFGSGTRLTVV.

The CDR3 here is CASSVSPLYNSPLHF. The CDR3 nucleotides are TGTGCCAGCAGCGTATCCCCTCTTTATAATTCACCCCTCCACTTT. The chain is built from TRBV9 and TRBJ1-6; D ambiguous. The CDR3 is 15 residues long. Trimming left V 1 base short and J 4 bases short, with 9 bases between. Germline V gene sequence: CDR1 SGDLS, CDR2 YYNGEE.

The rearrangement uses TRBV29-1 and TRBJ1-1; D may be TRBD1 (5 bases). Trimming stripped 6 bases from V and 7 bases from J, with 18 bases between. The CDR3 runs to 13 residues. Germline CDR1 is SQVTM and CDR2 is ANQGSEA. CDR3 sequence (DNA): TGCAGCGTCCTCATCGGACGGAGGGGTGAAGCTTTCTTT. Amino acids: CSVLIGRRGEAFF.

The chain joins TRBV5-1 to TRBJ2-5; D uncertain. Germline loops: CDR1 SGHRS, CDR2 YFSETQ. V was shortened by 4 bases and J by 7 bases, with 20 bases between the two germline ends. The CDR3 contains 15 residues. The CDR3 region has the DNA TGCGCCAGCAGCAGTGGGGTCCCGCCAGATCGGACCCAGTACTTC. It yields the protein CASSSGVPPDRTQYF. The full variable domain, its missing parts supplied by reference TRBV5-1 and TRBJ2-5, is KAGVTQTPRYLIKTRGQQVTLSCSPISGHRSVSWYQQTPGQGLQFLFEYFSETQRNKGNFPGRFSGRQFSNSRSEMNVSTLELGDSALYLCASSSGVPPDRTQYFGPGTRLLVL.

The chain joins TRBV4-1 to TRBJ2-5; no reliable D call. The germline V and J ends were trimmed by 0 bases and 7 bases, with 9 bases remaining between them. The CDR3 covers 13 residues. The germline gives CDR1 MGHRA, CDR2 YSYEKL. As DNA, the CDR3 is TGCGCCAGCAGCCAAGAAGTGTTACGGACCCAGTACTTC. The encoded protein is CASSQEVLRTQYF.